Included here is one T cell receptor (beta chain) sequence, with context. The target antigen is unknown. This entry comes from a study of graft-versus-host responses after intestinal transplantation. Study summary: Each recipient received anti-thymocyte globulin induction, then tacrolimus and steroids for 2 to 4 years. Study-wide results and caveats: Circulating GvH clones peaking coincided with falling HvG clones soon after transplant. Detected in recipient marrow were GvH clones, some of which were first observed in ileum or blood.

Sequencing used immunoSEQ multiplex PCR; TCRdb keeps in-frame clones, though not all of them. The table has around 99,000 clones, about 93% seen once. The CDR3 totals 17 residues. Germline V gene sequence: CDR1 SEHNR, CDR2 FQNEAQ (reference sequence). V lost 5 bases, J lost 0 bases, and 4 bases stayed unmatched. This TCR derives from a human donor who received an intestinal transplant. The chain employs TRBV7-9 and TRBJ2-1, with 13 bases aligning to TRBD2. The sample in question was unstimulated CD8+ T cells sorted from spleen or lymph node cells, obtained before intestinal transplant. CDR3: CASSATSGGTSYNEQFF. The CDR3 nucleotides read TGTGCCAGCAGCGCGACTAGCGGGGGGACCTCCTACAATGAGCAGTTCTTC. The whole variable domain, remainder taken from reference TRBV7-9 and TRBJ2-1, is DTGVSQNPRHKITKRGQNVTFRCDPISEHNRLYWYRQTLGQGPEFLTYFQNEAQLEKSRLLSDRFSAERPKGSFSTLEIQRTEQGDSAMYLCASSATSGGTSYNEQFFGPGTRLTVL.